The T cell receptor (beta chain) described here comes from a study of T cell repertoires in cytomegalovirus infection. This clonotype was counted at least ten times. Antigen: not known. TCRdb fed the reads into MiXCR, producing one record per CDR3 protein. The data show more than 250,000 distinct CDR3 sequences, roughly 25% seen once. The CDR3 spans 15 residues. V gave up 4 bases and J gave up 11 bases, with 20 bases separating them. Sequenced material: cultured PBMCs, taken from culture after CMV antigen stimulation. The receptor's source is a human donor in good health (CMV status not recorded). Some clones in this sample may be carry-over from other donors' samples. The rearrangement uses TRBV12-3 or TRBV12-4 and TRBJ1-4, with D possibly TRBD1 on 5 matching bases. This chain's CDR3 is CASSYGALTADKLFF. In DNA, the CDR3 is TGTGCCAGCAGTTATGGGGCCCTCACCGCGGACAAACTGTTTTTT.